The 17 T cell receptor beta chains below all came from one sample that was sequenced in a study of response to subunit inactivated influenza vaccine. Using its own MiXCR run on the RT-PCR reads, TCRdb lists one record per CDR3 protein. The table has hundreds of thousands of distinct CDR3 sequences, 10% to 15% seen once. Here the sequenced sample was PBMCs from blood, taken on the day of vaccination. Receptors were obtained from a man aged 45 to 65 who received an inactivated influenza vaccine.

CDR3 DNA sequence: TGTGCCACCAGTGCCGCAAACACGTACGGGTATGAGCAGTTCTTC. This translates into CATSAANTYGYEQFF. This chain uses TRBV24-1 with TRBJ2-1; no firm D call. Germline V CDR1 and CDR2: KGHDR, SFDVKD. Trimming pared 5 bases from V and 8 bases from J, leaving 18 bases between. The CDR3 is made up of 15 amino acids.

The chain is built from TRBV7-2 and TRBJ2-7; no firm D call. Germline values: CDR1 SGHTA, CDR2 FQGNSA. The CDR3 is made up of 12 amino acids. Trimming took off 4 bases at V and 9 bases at J, with 13 bases between the two ends. CDR3 protein: CASSSLPGVQYF. Here the CDR3 DNA reads TGTGCCAGCAGCTCCCTACCCGGAGTGCAGTACTTC.

The genes are TRBV10-3 and TRBJ2-4; 11 positions match TRBD1. CDR3 length equals 18 residues. CDR1 and CDR2 (germline): ENHRY, SYGVKD. The junction had 7 bases not matched to a gene; V was cut back by 3 bases and J by 0 bases. The CDR3 protein is CAISDLDRGRGAKNIQYF. CDR3 DNA sequence: TGTGCCATCAGTGATTTGGACAGGGGGCGCGGAGCCAAAAACATTCAGTACTTC.

This clonotype has a count of ten or more. The chain uses TRBV29-1 and TRBJ2-3, with D possibly TRBD2 on 6 matching bases. CDR3 length equals 16 residues. V was clipped by 7 bases and J by 2 bases, with 22 bases between them. The germline gives CDR1 SQVTM, CDR2 ANQGSEA. The CDR3 here is CSGGLLSGLHTDTQYF. CDR3 nucleotides: TGCAGCGGGGGACTTCTCTCTGGATTACACACAGATACGCAGTATTTT.

This clonotype was seen many times. This CDR3 is CASSLGGRGSNSPLHF. As DNA, the CDR3 is TGTGCCAGCAGCTTAGGTGGCAGGGGCTCCAATTCACCCCTCCACTTT. The rearrangement links TRBV7-9 to TRBJ1-6; D may be TRBD1 (6 bases). Germline V gene data show CDR1 as SEHNR and CDR2 as FQNEAQ (reference sequence). This CDR3 is built from 16 residues. With 1 base removed from V and 7 bases from J, the gap between germline ends came to 14 bases.

This clonotype showed up just a few times. V and J are TRBV7-2 and TRBJ1-3; D is unresolved. CDR1 is SGHTA, CDR2 FQGNSA, per germline. The CDR3 sequence is 13 residues long. V was trimmed by 3 bases and J by 4 bases, leaving 7 bases between them. CDR3 residues: CASSFLPGNTIYF. The DNA of the CDR3 is TGTGCCAGCAGCTTTCTCCCCGGAAACACCATATATTTT.

This clonotype turned up a few times. This chain uses TRBV10-2 with TRBJ1-6; a possible D gene is TRBD1 (6 bases). The V end lost 7 bases, the J end lost 8 bases, and 9 bases lay between the germline ends. CDR1 and CDR2 (germline): WSHSY, SAAADI. CDR3 length equals 12 residues. The CDR3: CASNPGDSPLHF. CDR3 nucleotides: TGCGCCAGCAACCCAGGGGATTCACCCCTCCACTTT.

As regards this clonotype: A read error may produce the germline difference seen at one junction end. CDR3 residues: CATSLSRTDTQYF. The CDR3 DNA reads TGTGCCACCAGTTTGTCCCGCACAGATACGCAGTATTTT. V usage is TRBV12-3 or TRBV12-4 and J usage is TRBJ2-3; no clear D. The CDR3 consists of 13 residues.

This clonotype was picked up a small number of times. The CDR3 is CSASGGRVGELFF. The CDR3, as DNA: TGCAGTGCAAGCGGGGGGCGGGTCGGGGAGCTGTTTTTT. This chain connects TRBV20-1 to TRBJ2-2, with 9 bases that match TRBD2. The CDR3 has 13 amino acids. V shed 6 bases, J shed 7 bases, and the junction held 6 bases outside the gene matches. Germline CDR1 is DFQATT and CDR2 is SNEGSKA (reference sequence).

This clonotype occurred many times. This rearrangement joins TRBV5-1 to TRBJ2-3; 7 bases map to TRBD2. V lost 2 bases to trimming and J lost 2 bases; unmatched junction nucleotides: 2. CDR3 size: 14 residues. Germline V gene sequence: CDR1 SGHRS, CDR2 YFSETQ. As DNA, the CDR3 is TGCGCCAGCAGCTTAAGACTAGCCACAGATACGCAGTATTTT. Protein product: CASSLRLATDTQYF.

This clonotype was observed many times. The chain links TRBV15 to TRBJ2-2; D unclear. The germline gives CDR1 LNHNV, CDR2 YYDKDF (reference sequence). The CDR3 is 16 residues long. V gave up 0 bases and J gave up 5 bases, with 13 bases separating them. The CDR3 reads CATSRDQGYSTGELFF. Written as DNA, the CDR3 is TGTGCCACCAGCAGAGATCAAGGCTACTCTACCGGGGAGCTGTTTTTT. Full variable domain (remainder filled in from reference TRBV15 and TRBJ2-2): DAMVIQNPRYQVTQFGKPVTLSCSQTLNHNVMYWYQQKSSQAPKLLFHYYDKDFNNEADTPDNFQSRRPNTSFCFLDIRSPGLGDTAMYLCATSRDQGYSTGELFFGEGSRLTVL.

The V gene is TRBV20-1, the J gene TRBJ2-3; D unclear. There are 12 residues in the CDR3. The germline V gene encodes CDR1 DFQATT and CDR2 SNEGSKA (reference sequence). Trimming left V 0 bases short and J 13 bases short, with 14 bases between. Written as DNA, the CDR3 is TGCAGTGCTAGAGATCTACTCCGTGGAGAGTATTTT. Its translation is CSARDLLRGEYF.

This clonotype has a handful of counts. V gene TRBV5-1 combines with J gene TRBJ2-3; D remains unclear. V dropped 4 bases and J dropped 4 bases, with 13 bases sitting between them. CDR1 SGHRS and CDR2 YFSETQ come from the germline V gene. This CDR3 has 14 residues. The CDR3 DNA is TGCGCCAGCAGCCCCGGTCGGAGCGCAGATACGCAGTATTTT. Protein product: CASSPGRSADTQYF.

This clonotype was seen repeatedly, ten times or more. The chain combines TRBV20-1 with TRBJ2-7, with D possibly TRBD2 on 6 matching bases. This CDR3 comprises 12 residues. Germline lookup yields CDR1 DFQATT and CDR2 SNEGSKA (reference sequence). The V and J ends lost 6 bases and 3 bases respectively, with 12 bases between them. The DNA of the CDR3 is TGCAGTGCCGAAGACGGGAGCTACGAGCAGTACTTC. This encodes CSAEDGSYEQYF.

This clonotype was recorded a few times. The chain combines TRBV15 with TRBJ2-5, with D hard to call. The CDR3 length is 11 residues. V lost 4 bases, J lost 3 bases, and 3 bases lay in between. Germline V gene lookup returns CDR1 LNHNV and CDR2 YYDKDF (reference sequence). The CDR3: CATSTEETQYF. The DNA for the CDR3 is TGTGCCACCAGCACAGAAGAGACCCAGTACTTC.

The CDR3 here is CSADRDKGPYEQYF. Written as DNA, the CDR3 is TGCAGTGCTGACCGGGACAAGGGTCCCTACGAGCAGTACTTC. The rearrangement uses TRBV20-1 and TRBJ2-7, with D possibly being TRBD1 (6 bases). This CDR3 comprises 14 residues. Germline V gene data show CDR1 as DFQATT and CDR2 as SNEGSKA (reference sequence). Trimming shortened V by 5 bases and J by 2 bases, and 16 bases separated the two germline ends.

J is TRBJ2-5 and V is TRBV29-1, with TRBD2 matching over 12 bases. From germline, CDR1 is SQVTM and CDR2 ANQGSEA. V gave up 1 base and J gave up 6 bases; unmatched junction bases: 3. The CDR3 spans 14 residues. CDR3 region: CSVEGTSGTKTQYF. The CDR3 coding sequence is TGCAGCGTTGAAGGGACTAGCGGGACCAAGACCCAGTACTTC.